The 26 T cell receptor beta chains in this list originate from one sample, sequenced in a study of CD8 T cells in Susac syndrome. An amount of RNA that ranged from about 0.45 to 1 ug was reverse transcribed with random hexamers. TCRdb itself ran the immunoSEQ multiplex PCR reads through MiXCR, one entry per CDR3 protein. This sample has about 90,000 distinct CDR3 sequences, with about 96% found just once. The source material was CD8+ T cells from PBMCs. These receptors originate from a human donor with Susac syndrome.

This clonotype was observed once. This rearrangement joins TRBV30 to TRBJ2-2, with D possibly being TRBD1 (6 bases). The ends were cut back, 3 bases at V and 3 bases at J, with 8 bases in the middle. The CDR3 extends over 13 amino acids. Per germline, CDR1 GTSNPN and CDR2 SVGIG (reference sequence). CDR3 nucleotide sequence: TGTGCCTGGAGGGGACATTACACCGGGGAGCTGTTTTTT. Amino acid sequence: CAWRGHYTGELFF.

CDR3 coding DNA: TGTGCCACCAGCAGACGGGGCAGGGACGAGACCCAGTACTTC. This encodes CATSRRGRDETQYF. The genes are TRBV15 and TRBJ2-5; D is perhaps TRBD1 or TRBD2 (5 bases each). CDR1 and CDR2 (germline): LNHNV, YYDKDF (reference sequence). V was cut by 2 bases and J by 5 bases, with 12 bases left in between. The CDR3 sequence is 14 residues long.

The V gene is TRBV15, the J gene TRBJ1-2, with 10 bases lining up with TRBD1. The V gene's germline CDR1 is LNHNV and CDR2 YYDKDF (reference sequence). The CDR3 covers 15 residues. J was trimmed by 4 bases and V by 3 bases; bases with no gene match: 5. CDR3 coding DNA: TGTGCCACCAGCAGGGGGACAGGGGACGCCTATGGCTACACCTTC. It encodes CATSRGTGDAYGYTF.

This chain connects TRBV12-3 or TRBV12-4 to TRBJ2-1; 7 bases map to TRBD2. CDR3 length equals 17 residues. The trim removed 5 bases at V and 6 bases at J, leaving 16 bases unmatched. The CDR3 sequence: CASSDRSEAPGGNEQFF. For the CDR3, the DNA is TGTGCCAGCAGTGATAGGTCTGAGGCGCCGGGGGGCAATGAGCAGTTCTTC.

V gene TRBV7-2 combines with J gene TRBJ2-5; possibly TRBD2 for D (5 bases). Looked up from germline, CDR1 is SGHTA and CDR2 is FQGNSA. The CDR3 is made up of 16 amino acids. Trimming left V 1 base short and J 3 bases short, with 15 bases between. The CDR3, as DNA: TGTGCCAGCAGCTTAGACTTCGAGCGGTCTAAAGAGACCCAGTACTTC. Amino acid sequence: CASSLDFERSKETQYF.

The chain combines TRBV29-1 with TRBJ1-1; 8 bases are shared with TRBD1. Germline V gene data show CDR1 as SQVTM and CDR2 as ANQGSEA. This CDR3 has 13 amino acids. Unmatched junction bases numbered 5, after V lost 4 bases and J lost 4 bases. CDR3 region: CSVVGQGATEAFF. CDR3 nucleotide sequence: TGCAGCGTTGTAGGCCAGGGGGCCACTGAAGCTTTCTTT.

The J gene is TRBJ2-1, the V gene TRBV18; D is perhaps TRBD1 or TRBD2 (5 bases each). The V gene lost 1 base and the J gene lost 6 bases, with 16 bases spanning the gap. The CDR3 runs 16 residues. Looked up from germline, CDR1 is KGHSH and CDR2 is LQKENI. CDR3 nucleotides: TGTGCCAGCTCACCACGTGACACGGGGACCGTCAATGAGCAGTTCTTC. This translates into CASSPRDTGTVNEQFF. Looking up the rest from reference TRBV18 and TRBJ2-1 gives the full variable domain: NAGVMQNPRHLVRRRGQEARLRCSPMKGHSHVYWYRQLPEEGLKFMVYLQKENIIDESGMPKERFSAEFPKEGPSILRIQQVVRGDSAAYFCASSPRDTGTVNEQFFGPGTRLTVL.

Written as DNA, the CDR3 is TGCGCCAGCAGCCAAGAGGGCGTGCCCCAAGGGAGGGAGCCCCAGCATTTT. Translation gives CASSQEGVPQGREPQHF. The V call is TRBV4-1, the J call TRBJ1-5, with no clear D. CDR1 and CDR2 (germline): MGHRA, YSYEKL. Trimming left V 0 bases short and J 8 bases short, with 20 bases between. This CDR3 is 17 amino acids long.

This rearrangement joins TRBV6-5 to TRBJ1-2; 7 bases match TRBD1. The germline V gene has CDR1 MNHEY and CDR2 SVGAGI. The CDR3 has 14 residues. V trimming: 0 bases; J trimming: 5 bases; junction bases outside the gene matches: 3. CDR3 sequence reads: CASSYSGQTYGYTF. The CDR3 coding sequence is TGTGCCAGCAGTTACTCGGGACAGACGTATGGCTACACCTTC.

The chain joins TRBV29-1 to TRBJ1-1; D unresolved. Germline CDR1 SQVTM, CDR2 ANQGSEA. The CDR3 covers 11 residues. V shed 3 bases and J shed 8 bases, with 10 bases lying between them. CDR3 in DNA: TGCAGCGTTGAGTTGGCAGCCGAAGCTTTCTTT. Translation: CSVELAAEAFF. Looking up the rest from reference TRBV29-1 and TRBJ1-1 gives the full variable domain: SAVISQKPSRDICQRGTSLTIQCQVDSQVTMMFWYRQQPGQSLTLIATANQGSEATYESGFVIDKFPISRPNLTFSTLTVSNMSPEDSSIYLCSVELAAEAFFGQGTRLTVV.

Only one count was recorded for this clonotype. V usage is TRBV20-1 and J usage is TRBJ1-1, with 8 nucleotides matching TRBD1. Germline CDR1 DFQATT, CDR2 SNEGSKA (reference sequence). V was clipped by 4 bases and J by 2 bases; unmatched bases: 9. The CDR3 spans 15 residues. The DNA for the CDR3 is TGCAGTGCTACCCCTGCGACAGGGGATAACACTGAAGCTTTCTTT. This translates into CSATPATGDNTEAFF.

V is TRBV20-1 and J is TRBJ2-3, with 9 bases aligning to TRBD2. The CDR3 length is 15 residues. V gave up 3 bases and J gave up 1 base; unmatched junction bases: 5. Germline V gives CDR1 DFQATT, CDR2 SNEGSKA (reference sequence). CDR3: CSARAQRGGTDTQYF. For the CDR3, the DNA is TGCAGTGCTAGGGCCCAGCGGGGGGGCACAGATACGCAGTATTTT.

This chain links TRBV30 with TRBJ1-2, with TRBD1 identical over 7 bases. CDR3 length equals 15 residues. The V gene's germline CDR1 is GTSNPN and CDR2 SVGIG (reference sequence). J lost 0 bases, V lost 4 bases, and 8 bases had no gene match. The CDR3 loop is CAWNSGGRANYGYTF. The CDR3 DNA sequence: TGTGCCTGGAACTCAGGGGGACGGGCTAACTATGGCTACACCTTC.

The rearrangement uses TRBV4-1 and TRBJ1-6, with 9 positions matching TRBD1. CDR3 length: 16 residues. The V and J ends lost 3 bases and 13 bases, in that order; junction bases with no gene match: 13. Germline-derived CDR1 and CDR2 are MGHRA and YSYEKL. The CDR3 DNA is TGCGCCAGCAGCCACACGAACCAGGGACAGGGCACCCCCCTCCACTTT. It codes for CASSHTNQGQGTPLHF.

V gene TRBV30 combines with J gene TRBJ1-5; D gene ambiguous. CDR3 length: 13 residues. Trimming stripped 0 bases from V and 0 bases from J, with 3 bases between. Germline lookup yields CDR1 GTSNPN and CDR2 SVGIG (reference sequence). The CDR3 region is CAWSVDSNQPQHF. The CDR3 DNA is TGTGCCTGGAGTGTGGATAGCAATCAGCCCCAGCATTTT.

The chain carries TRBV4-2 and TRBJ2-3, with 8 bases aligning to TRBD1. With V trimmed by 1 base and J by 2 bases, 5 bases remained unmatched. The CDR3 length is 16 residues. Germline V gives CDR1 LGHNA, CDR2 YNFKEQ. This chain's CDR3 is CASSQVYQGATDTQYF. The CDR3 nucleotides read TGTGCCAGCAGCCAAGTGTATCAGGGGGCCACAGATACGCAGTATTTT.

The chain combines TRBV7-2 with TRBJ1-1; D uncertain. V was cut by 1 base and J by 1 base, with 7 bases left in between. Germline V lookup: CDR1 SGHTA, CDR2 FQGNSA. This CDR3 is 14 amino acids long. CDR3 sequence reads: CASSLESGNTEAFF. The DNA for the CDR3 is TGTGCCAGCAGCTTAGAGTCTGGGAACACTGAAGCTTTCTTT. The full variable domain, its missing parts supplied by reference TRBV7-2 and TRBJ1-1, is GAGVSQSPSNKVTEKGKDVELRCDPISGHTALYWYRQSLGQGLEFLIYFQGNSAPDKSGLPSDRFSAERTGGSVSTLTIQRTQQEDSAVYLCASSLESGNTEAFFGQGTRLTVV.

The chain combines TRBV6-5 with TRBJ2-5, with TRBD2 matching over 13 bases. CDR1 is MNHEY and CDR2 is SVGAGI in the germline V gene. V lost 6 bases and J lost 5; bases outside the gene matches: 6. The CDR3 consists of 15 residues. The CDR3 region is CASSRPGLAGETQYF. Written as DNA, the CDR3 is TGTGCCAGCAGCCGACCGGGACTAGCGGGGGAGACCCAGTACTTC.

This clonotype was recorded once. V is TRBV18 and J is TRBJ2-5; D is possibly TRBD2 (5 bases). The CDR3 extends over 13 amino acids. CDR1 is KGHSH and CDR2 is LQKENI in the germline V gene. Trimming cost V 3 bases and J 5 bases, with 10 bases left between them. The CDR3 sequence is CASSPLGVETQYF. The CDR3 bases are TGTGCCAGCTCACCGCTCGGGGTGGAGACCCAGTACTTC.

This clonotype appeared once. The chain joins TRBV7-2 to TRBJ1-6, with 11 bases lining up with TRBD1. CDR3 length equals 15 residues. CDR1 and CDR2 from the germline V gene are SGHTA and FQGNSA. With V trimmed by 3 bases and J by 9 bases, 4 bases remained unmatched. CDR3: CASSFTGTGGSPLHF. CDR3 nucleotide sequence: TGTGCCAGCAGCTTTACCGGGACAGGGGGTTCACCCCTCCACTTT.

The CDR3 loop reads CASQPGLAGKYGGSGANVLTF. In DNA, the CDR3 is TGTGCCAGCCAACCGGGACTAGCGGGGAAATATGGGGGCTCTGGGGCCAACGTCCTGACTTTC. J is TRBJ2-6 and V is TRBV28; 13 bases agree with TRBD2. This CDR3 is 21 amino acids long. Germline loops: CDR1 MDHEN, CDR2 SYDVKM. V dropped 8 bases and J dropped 0; count of bases not matched to a gene: 16.

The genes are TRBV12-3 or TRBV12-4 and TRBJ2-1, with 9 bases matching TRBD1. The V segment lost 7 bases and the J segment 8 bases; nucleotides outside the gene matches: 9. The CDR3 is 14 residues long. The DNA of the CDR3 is TGTGCCAGCAACCATAAGGACAGGGGCGATGAGCAGTTCTTC. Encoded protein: CASNHKDRGDEQFF.

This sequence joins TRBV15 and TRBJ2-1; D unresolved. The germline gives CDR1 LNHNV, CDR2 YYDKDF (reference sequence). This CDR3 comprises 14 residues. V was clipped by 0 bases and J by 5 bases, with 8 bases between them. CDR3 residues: CATSRDRRDNEQFF. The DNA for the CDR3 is TGTGCCACCAGCAGAGATAGGCGAGACAATGAGCAGTTCTTC.

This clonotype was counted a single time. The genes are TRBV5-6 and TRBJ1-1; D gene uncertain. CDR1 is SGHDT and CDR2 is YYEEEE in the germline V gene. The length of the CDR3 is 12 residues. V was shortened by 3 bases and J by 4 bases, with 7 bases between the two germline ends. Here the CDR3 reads CASSSRRTEAFF. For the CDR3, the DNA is TGTGCCAGCAGCTCCCGTCGCACTGAAGCTTTCTTT.

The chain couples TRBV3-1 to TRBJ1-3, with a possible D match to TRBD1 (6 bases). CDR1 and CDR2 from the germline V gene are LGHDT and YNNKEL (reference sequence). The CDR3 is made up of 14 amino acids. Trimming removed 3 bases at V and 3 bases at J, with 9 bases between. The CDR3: CASSHTDSGNTIYF. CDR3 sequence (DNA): TGTGCCAGCAGCCACACGGACAGTGGAAACACCATATATTTT.

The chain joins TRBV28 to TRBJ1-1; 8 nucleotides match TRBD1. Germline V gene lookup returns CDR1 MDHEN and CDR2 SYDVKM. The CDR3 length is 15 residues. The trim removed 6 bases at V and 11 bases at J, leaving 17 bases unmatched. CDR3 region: CASRLTFGQGAGAFF. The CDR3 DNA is TGTGCCAGCAGACTTACCTTCGGACAGGGCGCCGGGGCTTTCTTT.